The 5 T cell receptor beta chains presented below share a single source sample, sequenced in a study of T cell responses to AZD1222 COVID-19 vaccine. Some clones are missing from TCRdb's copy, which holds only in-frame ones; the method was immunoSEQ multiplex PCR. Of about 160,000 clones listed, about 90% are singletons. The material was peripheral blood, obtained 28 days after the second AZD1222 dose. The receptors derive from an adult who received the AZD1222 COVID-19 vaccine.

This sequence joins TRBV5-4 and TRBJ1-2; 7 bases are a match to TRBD1. V was pared by 5 bases and J by 5 bases, with 9 bases of the junction left unmatched. The CDR3 is 14 residues long. Germline CDR1 SGHNT, CDR2 YYREEE (reference sequence). This CDR3 reads CASSLGQDLYGYTF. The CDR3 DNA sequence: TGTGCCAGCAGTCTTGGACAGGACCTATATGGCTACACCTTC.

V gene TRBV4-3 combines with J gene TRBJ1-3; weak D call: TRBD1 (5 bases). Germline V gives CDR1 LGHNA, CDR2 YSLEER. Trimming took off 2 bases at V and 2 bases at J, with 13 bases between the two ends. This CDR3 has 16 residues. As DNA, the CDR3 is TGCGCCAGCAGCCAATACCTGCAGGGAGCTGGAAACACCATATATTTT. It encodes CASSQYLQGAGNTIYF.

The V and J genes are TRBV15 and TRBJ1-5; D is uncertain. Trimming removed 0 bases from V and 4 bases from J, with 7 bases in between. Per germline, CDR1 LNHNV and CDR2 YYDKDF (reference sequence). CDR3 length equals 14 residues. In nucleotides, the CDR3 is TGTGCCACCAGCAGAGATTTGGGGAATCAGCCCCAGCATTTT. Protein: CATSRDLGNQPQHF.

The V and J genes are TRBV7-2 and TRBJ1-1; perhaps TRBD1 as D (6 bases). This CDR3 contains 15 residues. Germline V lookup: CDR1 SGHTA, CDR2 FQGNSA. The ends were cut back, 1 base at V and 4 bases at J, with 13 bases in the middle. DNA for the CDR3: TGTGCCAGCAGCTTAGGAGGCGGGGGCGGCACTGAAGCTTTCTTT. Amino acids: CASSLGGGGGTEAFF.

J is TRBJ2-2 and V is TRBV25-1, with D possibly TRBD1 on 6 matching bases. The CDR3 sequence is 14 residues long. The V gene lost 8 bases and the J gene lost 4 bases, with 14 bases spanning the gap. Per germline, CDR1 MGHDK and CDR2 SYGVNS. The CDR3 nucleotides read TGTGCCAGCCCTAGGACAGAACCCACCGGGGAGCTGTTTTTT. Protein sequence: CASPRTEPTGELFF.